These 27 T cell receptor beta chains were sequenced from one sample in a study of CD8 T cells in Susac syndrome. Reverse transcription used about 0.45 to 1 ug RNA and random hexamers. Via MiXCR, TCRdb re-called the immunoSEQ multiplex PCR reads, giving one row per CDR3 protein. The profile covers about 150,000 distinct CDR3 sequences, with nearly 97% appearing a single time and around 0.15% taken by the ten largest. Sequences were obtained from CD8+ T cells from PBMCs. These receptors came from a human donor with multiple sclerosis.

The chain combines TRBV7-9 with TRBJ2-3; no clear D gene. CDR3 length: 12 amino acids. V was trimmed by 3 bases and J by 8 bases, leaving 9 bases between them. Per the germline V gene, CDR1 is SEHNR and CDR2 is FQNEAQ (reference sequence). CDR3 nucleotides: TGTGCCAGCAGCTTTGACGGCGCTACGCAGTATTTT. It is translated as CASSFDGATQYF.

This chain links TRBV9 with TRBJ2-7, with 9 bases matching TRBD1. The CDR3 contains 14 residues. CDR1 and CDR2 from the germline V gene are SGDLS and YYNGEE. J lost 2 bases, V lost 3 bases, and 3 bases had no gene match. In DNA form, the CDR3 reads TGTGCCAGCAGCGGCACAGGGGGCGCCTACGAGCAGTACTTC. Translating it yields CASSGTGGAYEQYF.

This chain connects TRBV30 to TRBJ1-5; 10 bases align to TRBD1. Trimming cost V 3 bases and J 4 bases; bases outside gene matches: 6. Germline V lookup: CDR1 GTSNPN, CDR2 SVGIG (reference sequence). The CDR3 loop spans 15 amino acids. The CDR3 sequence is CAWRGQGLVNQPQHF. The CDR3, as DNA: TGTGCCTGGAGGGGACAGGGGTTGGTTAATCAGCCCCAGCATTTT.

This clonotype turned up a few times. The rearrangement joins TRBV2 to TRBJ2-4; TRBD2 might be the D (6 bases). This CDR3 has 12 amino acids. Looked up from germline, CDR1 is SNHLY and CDR2 is FYNNEI. V dropped 7 bases and J dropped 7 bases, with 11 bases sitting between them. Written as DNA, the CDR3 is TGTGCCAGCACGGGAGTAGGGAACATTCAGTACTTC. As protein: CASTGVGNIQYF.

The rearrangement uses TRBV9 and TRBJ2-1; D remains unclear. Germline lookup yields CDR1 SGDLS and CDR2 YYNGEE. Trimming pared 4 bases from V and 3 bases from J, leaving 5 bases between. The CDR3 is 12 residues long. CDR3 DNA sequence: TGTGCCAGCAGCTCCCGCTACAATGAGCAGTTCTTC. It translates to CASSSRYNEQFF. The complete variable domain, with remaining parts taken from reference TRBV9 and TRBJ2-1, reads DSGVTQTPKHLITATGQRVTLRCSPRSGDLSVYWYQQSLDQGLQFLIQYYNGEERAKGNILERFSAQQFPDLHSELNLSSLELGDSALYFCASSSRYNEQFFGPGTRLTVL.

This chain uses TRBV29-1 with TRBJ2-5; tentatively, D is TRBD2 (6 bases). The germline CDR1 and CDR2 sequences are SQVTM and ANQGSEA. CDR3 length: 12 residues. V lost 4 bases and J lost 3, with 9 bases in between. The CDR3 DNA reads TGCAGCGTTGTATGGGGGGAAGAGACCCAGTACTTC. This encodes CSVVWGEETQYF.

The CDR3 loop reads CASSSGGTVSYEQYF. CDR3 in DNA: TGTGCCAGCAGCTCGGGAGGGACAGTTTCCTACGAGCAGTACTTC. V and J are TRBV11-2 and TRBJ2-7; maybe TRBD2 (8 bases). With 4 bases removed from V and 1 base from J, the gap between germline ends came to 14 bases. Per germline, CDR1 SGHAT and CDR2 FQNNGV. The CDR3 runs to 15 residues.

The rearrangement uses TRBV27 and TRBJ2-3; D is ambiguous. Germline V lookup: CDR1 MNHEY, CDR2 SMNVEV (reference sequence). The CDR3 has 15 amino acids. V was cut by 2 bases and J by 2 bases, with 11 bases left in between. This CDR3 reads CASSLAAADTDTQYF. DNA for the CDR3: TGTGCCAGCAGTTTAGCCGCCGCGGACACAGATACGCAGTATTTT.

The V and J genes are TRBV7-9 and TRBJ2-7, with 9 positions matching TRBD1. The length of the CDR3 is 15 residues. Germline assignment: CDR1 SEHNR and CDR2 FQNEAQ (reference sequence). J lost 5 bases, V lost 0 bases, and 5 bases had no gene match. The CDR3 spells CASSLARDRVDEQYV. The CDR3 DNA is TGTGCCAGCAGCTTAGCGAGGGACAGGGTAGACGAGCAGTACGTC.

The rearrangement links TRBV9 to TRBJ1-1; 7 bases agree with TRBD1. V lost 3 bases, J lost 1 base, and 6 bases stayed unmatched. This CDR3 region has 15 residues. Germline lookup yields CDR1 SGDLS and CDR2 YYNGEE. CDR3 coding DNA: TGTGCCAGCAGCGGCACCGGGACAGCGAACACTGAAGCTTTCTTT. Encoded protein: CASSGTGTANTEAFF.

The chain joins TRBV7-8 to TRBJ2-3; D not certain. Looked up from germline, CDR1 is SGHVS and CDR2 is FQNEAQ. CDR3 size: 13 residues. V was shortened by 8 bases and J by 3 bases, with 12 bases between the two germline ends. The CDR3 bases are TGTGCCAGCTGCCTACCGACGACAGATACGCAGTATTTT. Translated: CASCLPTTDTQYF.

The chain recombines TRBV29-1 with TRBJ2-7, with D tentatively TRBD2 (5 bases). Germline loops: CDR1 SQVTM, CDR2 ANQGSEA. The CDR3 covers 11 residues. Trimming left V 3 bases short and J 6 bases short, with 9 bases between. CDR3 in amino acids: CSVEGVVEQYF. The CDR3 DNA is TGCAGCGTTGAGGGAGTAGTCGAGCAGTACTTC.

This chain joins TRBV6-2 or TRBV6-3 and TRBJ2-2; the D is unclear. CDR1 MNHEY and CDR2 SVGEGT come from the germline V gene. Trimming shortened V by 5 bases and J by 4 bases, and 11 bases separated the two germline ends. This CDR3 is built from 14 residues. The CDR3 sequence is CASSVPSGTGELFF. The CDR3 DNA sequence: TGTGCCAGCAGTGTACCCTCGGGCACCGGGGAGCTGTTTTTT.

The J gene is TRBJ2-1, the V gene TRBV7-9; 8 nucleotides line up with TRBD2. The V and J ends lost 0 bases and 5 bases, in that order; junction bases with no gene match: 6. This CDR3 has 16 residues. Germline V gene data show CDR1 as SEHNR and CDR2 as FQNEAQ (reference sequence). The CDR3 DNA sequence: TGTGCCAGCAGCTTAGCGCGGGGGGCCGGAAACAATGAGCAGTTCTTC. This gives the protein CASSLARGAGNNEQFF.

The chain is built from TRBV27 and TRBJ2-7, with TRBD1 identical over 8 bases. Germline CDR1 reads MNHEY; CDR2 reads SMNVEV (reference sequence). Losses at the gene ends were 3 bases for V and 2 bases for J; bases not matched to a gene: 12. The CDR3 runs 17 residues. In DNA, the CDR3 is TGTGCCAGCAGTTTGTCCTCACCGACAGGGGAAGCCTACGAGCAGTACGTC. This sequence encodes CASSLSSPTGEAYEQYV.

The chain has TRBV6-5 and TRBJ2-3, with 8 bases identical to TRBD2. The CDR3 length is 14 residues. The J segment lost 6 bases and the V segment lost 5 bases, leaving 7 bases of the junction unmatched. Germline V gives CDR1 MNHEY, CDR2 SVGAGI. In nucleotides, the CDR3 is TGTGCCAGCAGTCGCCCGGGGGGGCCTGATACGCAGTATTTT. It translates to CASSRPGGPDTQYF.

The chain carries TRBV9 and TRBJ2-5; D is unresolved. The ends were cut back, 4 bases at V and 2 bases at J, with 9 bases in the middle. The CDR3 is made up of 13 amino acids. The germline CDR1 and CDR2 sequences are SGDLS and YYNGEE. The CDR3: CASSLGVQETQYF. For the CDR3, the DNA is TGTGCCAGCAGCTTAGGAGTTCAAGAGACCCAGTACTTC.

The CDR3: CASSLEGTKETQYF. CDR3 nucleotide sequence: TGCGCCAGCAGCTTGGAGGGTACGAAAGAGACCCAGTACTTC. J is TRBJ2-5 and V is TRBV5-1; D gene ambiguous. The CDR3 has 14 amino acids. V lost 0 bases and J 3 bases, leaving 9 bases between the germline ends. Germline V gene lookup returns CDR1 SGHRS and CDR2 YFSETQ.

This chain connects TRBV27 to TRBJ2-5; D perhaps matches TRBD1 (6 bases). V shed 2 bases and J shed 5 bases, with 15 bases lying between them. The CDR3 loop spans 15 amino acids. CDR1 MNHEY and CDR2 SMNVEV come from the germline V gene (reference sequence). The CDR3 DNA follows: TGTGCCAGCAGTTTACACAGGGATAGGCGGGAGACCCAGTACTTC. It translates to CASSLHRDRRETQYF.

The chain uses TRBV29-1 and TRBJ2-1, with 13 bases aligning to TRBD2. CDR1 and CDR2 from the germline V gene are SQVTM and ANQGSEA. The CDR3 is made up of 13 amino acids. V lost 7 bases, J lost 4 bases, and 1 base stayed unmatched. The CDR3 loop reads CSGGLAGYNEQFF. Here the CDR3 DNA reads TGCAGCGGGGGACTAGCGGGGTACAATGAGCAGTTCTTC.

This clonotype was seen only once. V gene TRBV9 combines with J gene TRBJ2-7; D uncertain. Germline assignment: CDR1 SGDLS and CDR2 YYNGEE. Trimming removed 0 bases from V and 0 bases from J, with 7 bases in between. The CDR3 runs 14 residues. The CDR3 here is CASSVGLSSYEQYF. The CDR3 nucleotides read TGTGCCAGCAGCGTAGGGCTGAGCTCCTACGAGCAGTACTTC.

The chain couples TRBV7-9 to TRBJ2-1; D not certain. This CDR3 comprises 14 residues. Germline V gene lookup returns CDR1 SEHNR and CDR2 FQNEAQ (reference sequence). Deletions cut 5 bases from V and 3 bases from J, with 11 bases between. The CDR3 sequence is CASSHPGSYNEQFF. Here the CDR3 DNA reads TGTGCCAGCAGCCATCCCGGCAGCTACAATGAGCAGTTCTTC.

The V and J genes are TRBV30 and TRBJ2-5; D possibly uses TRBD1 or TRBD2 (5 bases each). The CDR3 sequence is 12 residues long. Germline loops: CDR1 GTSNPN, CDR2 SVGIG (reference sequence). Trimming took off 1 base at V and 7 bases at J, with 10 bases between the two ends. The CDR3: CAWSGGRGTQYF. The CDR3 DNA is TGTGCCTGGAGTGGGGGGAGAGGGACCCAGTACTTC.

V is TRBV5-1 and J is TRBJ2-7; D remains unclear. Germline values: CDR1 SGHRS, CDR2 YFSETQ. Trimming removed 2 bases from V and 3 bases from J, with 15 bases in between. This CDR3 contains 15 residues. CDR3: CASSLEPAEVYEQYV. Here the CDR3 DNA reads TGCGCCAGCAGCTTAGAACCCGCCGAGGTCTACGAGCAGTACGTC.

The J gene is TRBJ2-1, the V gene TRBV11-3; D may be TRBD2 (5 bases). The V end was cut by 3 bases, the J end by 7 bases, with 13 bases between. The germline gives CDR1 SGHNT, CDR2 YENEEA. The CDR3 length is 14 residues. CDR3 in amino acids: CASSFRLAENEQFF. Written as DNA, the CDR3 is TGTGCCAGCAGCTTCCGTCTAGCCGAGAATGAGCAGTTCTTC.

This clonotype has only one observation. In DNA form, the CDR3 reads TGTGCCAGCCGTTCCGAGACGGGACAGGGGGGGCGGAACACTGAAGCTTTCTTT. Translating gives CASRSETGQGGRNTEAFF. This chain joins TRBV27 and TRBJ1-1; 11 nucleotides agree with TRBD1. Germline V lookup: CDR1 MNHEY, CDR2 SMNVEV (reference sequence). The CDR3 extends over 18 amino acids. Losses at the gene ends were 8 bases for V and 1 base for J; bases not matched to a gene: 15.

The chain carries TRBV29-1 and TRBJ2-4; tentatively, D is TRBD1 (6 bases). This CDR3 has 13 residues. Germline V gives CDR1 SQVTM, CDR2 ANQGSEA. Trimming pared 7 bases from V and 2 bases from J, leaving 12 bases between. The CDR3 nucleotides are TGCAGCGCTCTCGGACAGTCCAAAAACATTCAGTACTTC. This translates into CSALGQSKNIQYF.